This T cell receptor beta chain was found in a study of radiotherapy plus CTLA-4 blockade in lung cancer. CDR1 LGHNA and CDR2 YNFKEQ come from the germline V gene. Trimming took off 3 bases at V and 5 bases at J, with 11 bases between the two ends. CDR3 length: 14 amino acids. Sequencing used immunoSEQ multiplex PCR; TCRdb keeps in-frame clones, though not all of them. The sample lists approximately 19,000 clones; about 83% were seen once. The receptor was derived from a human donor with non-small cell lung cancer whose response to radiotherapy plus ipilimumab could not be evaluated. This chain connects TRBV4-2 to TRBJ1-5, with D perhaps matching TRBD1 (5 bases). Source: peripheral blood, taken from a patient treated with radiotherapy plus ipilimumab. The CDR3, as DNA: TGTGCCAGCAGCCAGGGGATAGGGGATCAGCCCCAGCATTTT. Translated: CASSQGIGDQPQHF.